This passage covers 11 T cell receptor beta chains from one sample sequenced in a study of T cell responses to AZD1222 COVID-19 vaccine. Profiling relied on immunoSEQ multiplex PCR, and the TCRdb table lists in-frame clones only, not all of them. Of 180,000 or so clones listed, roughly nine tenths were seen once; the top ten hold approximately 1.6%. The starting material was peripheral blood, obtained on day 0 of AZD1222 vaccination. Receptors originate from an adult in good health.

V is TRBV15 and J is TRBJ1-6, with TRBD1 matching over 8 bases. CDR3 length: 18 amino acids. V was pared by 3 bases and J by 10 bases, with 17 bases of the junction left unmatched. The germline CDR1 and CDR2 sequences are LNHNV and YYDKDF (reference sequence). This chain's CDR3 is CATSRGYKQGVSSSPLHF. The CDR3 nucleotides are TGTGCCACCAGCAGGGGGTATAAACAGGGGGTTTCATCATCACCCCTCCACTTT.

This chain links TRBV6-6 with TRBJ1-2, with D possibly TRBD1 on 5 matching bases. CDR3 length equals 14 residues. V lost 6 bases and J 7 bases, leaving 18 bases between the germline ends. In germline, CDR1 is MNHNY, CDR2 SVGAGI (reference sequence). The CDR3 region has the DNA TGTGCCAGCAGCTCCGGACGGGGACCGTCTGGCTACACCTTC. Its protein is CASSSGRGPSGYTF.

This chain links TRBV6-5 with TRBJ1-1; 10 nucleotides line up with TRBD1. V dropped 4 bases and J dropped 0; count of bases not matched to a gene: 5. The length of the CDR3 is 16 residues. Germline assignment: CDR1 MNHEY and CDR2 SVGAGI. CDR3 region: CASSLGQGSMNTEAFF. Written as DNA, the CDR3 is TGTGCCAGCAGTTTGGGACAGGGGTCCATGAACACTGAAGCTTTCTTT.

V gene TRBV30 combines with J gene TRBJ1-4; D perhaps matches TRBD1 (5 bases). In germline, CDR1 is GTSNPN, CDR2 SVGIG (reference sequence). The CDR3 runs 14 residues. V gave up 2 bases and J gave up 0 bases, with 7 bases separating them. The DNA of the CDR3 is TGTGCCTGGAGTTTAGGGGCAACTAATGAAAAACTGTTTTTT. It encodes CAWSLGATNEKLFF. Using reference TRBV30 and TRBJ1-4 for the parts outside the CDR3, the full variable domain is SQTIHQWPATLVQPVGSPLSLECTVEGTSNPNLYWYRQAAGRGLQLLFYSVGIGQISSEVPQNLSASRPQDRQFILSSKKLLLSDSGFYLCAWSLGATNEKLFFGSGTQLSVL.

The chain recombines TRBV19 with TRBJ1-4, with 7 bases lining up with TRBD1. The V segment lost 5 bases and the J segment 4 bases; nucleotides outside the gene matches: 7. Germline CDR1 and CDR2: LNHDA and SQIVND (reference sequence). The CDR3 is 15 amino acids. In nucleotides, the CDR3 is TGTGCCAGTAGTCCCCGACAGGGACGTAATGAAAAACTGTTTTTT. Amino acid sequence: CASSPRQGRNEKLFF.

The genes are TRBV27 and TRBJ2-7; D may be TRBD2 (7 bases). V lost 6 bases, J lost 7 bases, and 22 bases lay in between. The CDR3 length is 15 residues. Germline-derived CDR1 and CDR2 are MNHEY and SMNVEV (reference sequence). Written as DNA, the CDR3 is TGTGCCAGCAGCCACGGGGGAGGGGGTGATCGAGAGCAGTACTTC. Protein product: CASSHGGGGDREQYF.

This sequence joins TRBV6-2 or TRBV6-3 and TRBJ1-3, with D possibly matching TRBD1 (5 bases). This CDR3 is 16 amino acids long. The V gene lost 5 bases and the J gene lost 0 bases, with 14 bases spanning the gap. Germline CDR1 and CDR2: MNHEY and SVGEGT. For the CDR3, the DNA is TGTGCCAGCAGTCCGCGCCGGGACCTCTCTGGAAACACCATATATTTT. Translated, it gives CASSPRRDLSGNTIYF.

The rearrangement uses TRBV19 and TRBJ1-5, with D tentatively TRBD1 (5 bases). V was pared by 7 bases and J by 2 bases, with 9 bases between. The length of the CDR3 is 13 residues. Per the germline V gene, CDR1 is LNHDA and CDR2 is SQIVND (reference sequence). CDR3 sequence reads: CASTQQGNQPQHF. Here the CDR3 DNA reads TGTGCCAGTACCCAACAGGGCAATCAGCCCCAGCATTTT.

This chain connects TRBV10-1 to TRBJ2-3; TRBD2 agrees at 9 bases. The CDR3 is made up of 18 amino acids. Germline CDR1 is WNHNN and CDR2 is SYGVQD (reference sequence). The V gene end was trimmed by 0 bases and the J gene end by 5 bases; junction bases not matched to a gene: 12. The CDR3 loop reads CASSESTVAGGRGDTQYF. The CDR3 bases are TGCGCCAGCAGTGAGTCGACTGTGGCAGGCGGGAGGGGAGATACGCAGTATTTT.

J is TRBJ2-2 and V is TRBV7-2; tentatively, D is TRBD1 (5 bases). Trimming took off 3 bases at V and 6 bases at J, with 14 bases between the two ends. Germline V gene sequence: CDR1 SGHTA, CDR2 FQGNSA. There are 15 residues in the CDR3. This CDR3 is CASSFARGGSGELFF. The CDR3 DNA reads TGTGCCAGCAGCTTTGCAAGGGGCGGTTCCGGGGAGCTGTTTTTT. The full variable domain, rest sourced from reference TRBV7-2 and TRBJ2-2, is GAGVSQSPSNKVTEKGKDVELRCDPISGHTALYWYRQSLGQGLEFLIYFQGNSAPDKSGLPSDRFSAERTGGSVSTLTIQRTQQEDSAVYLCASSFARGGSGELFFGEGSRLTVL.

This clone appeared once. V usage is TRBV7-9 and J usage is TRBJ1-5, with 9 nucleotides matching TRBD1. V shed 6 bases and J 3 bases; nucleotides not matched to a gene: 6. Per germline, CDR1 SEHNR and CDR2 FQNEAQ (reference sequence). CDR3 length: 15 residues. This CDR3 reads CASSIGTGSNQPQHF. The CDR3 DNA reads as TGTGCCAGCAGTATCGGGACAGGGTCCAATCAGCCCCAGCATTTT.